This T cell receptor beta chain was found in a study of shared clonotypes between healthy human individuals. CD8 cells regarded as naive lacked CD45RO, were positively chosen for CCR7, and omitted terminally differentiated effector memory CD45RA+ cells. Among the donors, all were Caucasian adults who lived in Nashville, Tennessee. The CDR3 is 15 amino acids. Germline V lookup: CDR1 LNHNV, CDR2 YYDKDF (reference sequence). V gave up 1 base and J gave up 1 base, with 10 bases separating them. How the authors handled the data: Because ImmunoSEQ provided only junction sequences with no quality scores, the filtering differed. Using immunoSEQ multiplex PCR, the repertoire was profiled, and TCRdb retains in-frame clones only, with some absent. The V and J calls and clone size are taken from that table; D and trimming were inferred from the DNA. The sample has over 2,000,000 clones, 90% to 95% seen once; the top ten hold approximately 1.6%.

The sample was naive CD8+ T cells from PBMCs. J is TRBJ2-5 and V is TRBV15; maybe TRBD2 (5 bases). This receptor was obtained from a man between 18 and 29 years old in good health. Some clones in this sample may be carry-over from other donors' samples. The CDR3 nucleotides are TGTGCCACCAGCAGAGGCGGCGGGCCCCAAGAGACCCAGTACTTC. Amino acid sequence: CATSRGGGPQETQYF.